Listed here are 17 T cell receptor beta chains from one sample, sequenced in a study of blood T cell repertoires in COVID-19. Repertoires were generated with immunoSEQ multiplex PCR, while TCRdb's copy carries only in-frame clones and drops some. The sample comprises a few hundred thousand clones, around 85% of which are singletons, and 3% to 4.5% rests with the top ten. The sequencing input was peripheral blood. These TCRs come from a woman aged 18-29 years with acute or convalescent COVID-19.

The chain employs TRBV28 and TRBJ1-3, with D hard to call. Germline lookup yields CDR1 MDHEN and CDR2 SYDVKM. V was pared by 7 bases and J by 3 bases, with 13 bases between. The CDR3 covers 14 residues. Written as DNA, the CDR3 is TGTGCCAGCATAGGAGAGGAGGTTGGAAACACCATATATTTT. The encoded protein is CASIGEEVGNTIYF.

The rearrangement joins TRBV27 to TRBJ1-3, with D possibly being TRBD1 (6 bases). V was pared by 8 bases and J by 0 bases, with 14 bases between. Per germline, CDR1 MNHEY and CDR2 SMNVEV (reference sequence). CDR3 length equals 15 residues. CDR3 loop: CASRRGQYSGNTIYF. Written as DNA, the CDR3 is TGTGCCAGCCGGCGTGGACAGTACTCTGGAAACACCATATATTTT.

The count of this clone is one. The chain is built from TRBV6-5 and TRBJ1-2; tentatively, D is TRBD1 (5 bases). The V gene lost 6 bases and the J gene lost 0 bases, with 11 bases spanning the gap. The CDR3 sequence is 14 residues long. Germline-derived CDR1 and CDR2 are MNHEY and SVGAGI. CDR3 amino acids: CASSGHTANYGYTF. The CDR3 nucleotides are TGTGCCAGCAGCGGACATACAGCTAACTATGGCTACACCTTC.

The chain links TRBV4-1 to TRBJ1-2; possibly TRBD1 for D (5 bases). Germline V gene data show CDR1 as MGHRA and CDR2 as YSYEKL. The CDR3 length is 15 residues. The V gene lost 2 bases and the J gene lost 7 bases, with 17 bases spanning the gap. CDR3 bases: TGCGCCAGCAGCCAAAGTAGTAGGGGCTCGAGTGGCTACACCTTC. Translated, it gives CASSQSSRGSSGYTF.

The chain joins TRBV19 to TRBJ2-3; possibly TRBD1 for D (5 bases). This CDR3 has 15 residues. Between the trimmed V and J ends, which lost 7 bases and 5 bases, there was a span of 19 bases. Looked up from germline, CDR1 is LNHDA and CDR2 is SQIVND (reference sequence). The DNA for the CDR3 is TGTGCCAGTACCAAACAGGCCCAGAGAGGAGATACGCAGTATTTT. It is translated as CASTKQAQRGDTQYF. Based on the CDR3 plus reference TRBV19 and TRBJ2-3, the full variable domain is DGGITQSPKYLFRKEGQNVTLSCEQNLNHDAMYWYRQDPGQGLRLIYYSQIVNDFQKGDIAEGYSVSREKKESFPLTVTSAQKNPTAFYLCASTKQAQRGDTQYFGPGTRLTVL.

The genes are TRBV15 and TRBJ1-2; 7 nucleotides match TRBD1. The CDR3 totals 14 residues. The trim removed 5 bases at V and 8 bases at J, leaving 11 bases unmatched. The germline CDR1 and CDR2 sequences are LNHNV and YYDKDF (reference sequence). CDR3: CATSPQGQIRGYTF. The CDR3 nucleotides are TGTGCCACCAGCCCACAGGGACAGATCAGGGGCTACACCTTC.

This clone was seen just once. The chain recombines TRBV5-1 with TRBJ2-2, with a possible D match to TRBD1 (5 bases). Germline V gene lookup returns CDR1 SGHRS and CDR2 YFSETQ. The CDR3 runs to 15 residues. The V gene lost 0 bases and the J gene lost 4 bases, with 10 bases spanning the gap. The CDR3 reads CASSLGGQTTGELFF. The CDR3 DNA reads TGCGCCAGCAGCTTGGGGGGCCAGACCACCGGGGAGCTGTTTTTT.

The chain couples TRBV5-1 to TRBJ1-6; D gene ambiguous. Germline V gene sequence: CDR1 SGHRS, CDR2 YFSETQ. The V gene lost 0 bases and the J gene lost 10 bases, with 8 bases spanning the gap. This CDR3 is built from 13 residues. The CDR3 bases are TGCGCCAGCAGCTTGGTTGGGCGCTCACCCCTCCACTTT. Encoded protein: CASSLVGRSPLHF.

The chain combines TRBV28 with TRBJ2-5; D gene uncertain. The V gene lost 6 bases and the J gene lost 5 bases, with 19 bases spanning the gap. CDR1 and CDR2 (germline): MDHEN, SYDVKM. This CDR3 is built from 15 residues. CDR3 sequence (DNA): TGTGCCAGCAGCCCCCCCTCTACAGTTGGGGAGACCCAGTACTTC. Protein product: CASSPPSTVGETQYF.

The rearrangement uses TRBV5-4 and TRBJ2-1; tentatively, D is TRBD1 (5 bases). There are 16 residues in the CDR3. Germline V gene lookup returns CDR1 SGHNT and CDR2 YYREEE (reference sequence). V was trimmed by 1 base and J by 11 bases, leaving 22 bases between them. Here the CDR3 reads CASSLSFGAGLPKQFF. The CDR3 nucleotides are TGTGCCAGCAGCTTGTCATTTGGGGCAGGGCTTCCGAAGCAGTTCTTC.

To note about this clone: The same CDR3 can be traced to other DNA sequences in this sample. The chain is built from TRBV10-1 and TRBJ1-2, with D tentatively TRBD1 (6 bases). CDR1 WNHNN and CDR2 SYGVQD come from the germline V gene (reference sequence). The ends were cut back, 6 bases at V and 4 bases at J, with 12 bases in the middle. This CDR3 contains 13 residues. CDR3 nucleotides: TGCGCCAGCAGCCCCGGACAGCTCTATGGCTACACCTTC. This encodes CASSPGQLYGYTF.

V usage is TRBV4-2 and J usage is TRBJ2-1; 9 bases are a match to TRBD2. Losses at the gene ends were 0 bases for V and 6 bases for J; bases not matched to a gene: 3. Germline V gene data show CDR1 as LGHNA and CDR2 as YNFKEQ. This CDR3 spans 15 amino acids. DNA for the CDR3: TGTGCCAGCAGCCAAGATGCGGGGGGGCCCAATGAGCAGTTCTTC. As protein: CASSQDAGGPNEQFF.

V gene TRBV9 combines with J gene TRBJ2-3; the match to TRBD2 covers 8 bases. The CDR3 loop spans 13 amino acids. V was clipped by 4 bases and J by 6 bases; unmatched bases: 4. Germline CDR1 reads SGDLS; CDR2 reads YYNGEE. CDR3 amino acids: CASSPRGGDTQYF. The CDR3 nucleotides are TGTGCCAGCAGCCCCCGGGGGGGGGATACGCAGTATTTT.

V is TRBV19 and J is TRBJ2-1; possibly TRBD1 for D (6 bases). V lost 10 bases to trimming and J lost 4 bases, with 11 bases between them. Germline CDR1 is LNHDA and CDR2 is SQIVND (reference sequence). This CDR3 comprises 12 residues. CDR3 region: CATLTGYNEQFF. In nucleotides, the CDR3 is TGTGCCACCCTCACAGGGTACAATGAGCAGTTCTTC.

The CDR3 DNA follows: TGTGCCAGTAGTTCCCGGACAGGTACGGGTGGCTACACCTTC. Translated: CASSSRTGTGGYTF. The rearrangement uses TRBV19 and TRBJ1-2; the match to TRBD1 covers 7 bases. The CDR3 has 14 residues. Trimming cost V 5 bases and J 7 bases; bases outside gene matches: 10. Germline CDR1 LNHDA, CDR2 SQIVND (reference sequence).

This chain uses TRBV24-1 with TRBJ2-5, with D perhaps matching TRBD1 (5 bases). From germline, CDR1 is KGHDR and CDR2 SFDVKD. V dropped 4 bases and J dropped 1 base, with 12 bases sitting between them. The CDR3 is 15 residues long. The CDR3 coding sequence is TGTGCCACCAGTGACGCCATGACAGCCCAAGAGACCCAGTACTTC. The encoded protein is CATSDAMTAQETQYF.

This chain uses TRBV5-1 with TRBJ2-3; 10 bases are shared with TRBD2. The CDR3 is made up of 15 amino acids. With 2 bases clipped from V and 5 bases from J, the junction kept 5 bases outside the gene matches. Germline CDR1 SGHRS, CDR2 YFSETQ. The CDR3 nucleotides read TGCGCCAGCAGCTTAAGCGGGAGGGCCTTAGATACGCAGTATTTT. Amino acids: CASSLSGRALDTQYF.